Below are 15 T cell receptor beta chains sequenced from a single sample in a study of blood T cells in healthy people across ages. For the second PCR, which ran for roughly 7 to 11 cycles, a sample-barcoded 5' primer and a J-beta primer mix were used. TCRdb re-called the 5' RACE reads through MiXCR, storing one row per CDR3 protein. The table shows 750,000 to 950,000 distinct CDR3 sequences, with 25% to 30% occurring only once. These data were also reused for a study on T cells of mothers and their children.

The specimen was blood. Every receptor here comes from a woman aged 40 to 49 in good health.

This clonotype was observed a handful of times. The chain recombines TRBV7-9 with TRBJ2-7, with a weak D call TRBD1 (6 bases). Trimming took off 5 bases at V and 3 bases at J, with 14 bases between the two ends. The CDR3 extends over 14 amino acids. Germline assignment: CDR1 SEHNR and CDR2 FQNEAQ (reference sequence). CDR3 loop: CASSPEGVSYEQYF. The CDR3 DNA follows: TGTGCCAGCAGCCCTGAGGGGGTGAGCTACGAGCAGTACTTC.

This clonotype was seen ten or more times. The rearrangement uses TRBV6-1 and TRBJ2-5, with 10 bases that match TRBD2. Germline-derived CDR1 and CDR2 are MNHNS and SASEGT. V was clipped by 3 bases and J by 5 bases; unmatched bases: 9. This CDR3 is built from 16 residues. The CDR3 region has the DNA TGTGCCAGCAGTGAGATTAGCGGGGGGTCCTGGGAGACCCAGTACTTC. Its protein is CASSEISGGSWETQYF.

V gene TRBV9 combines with J gene TRBJ2-1, with D perhaps matching TRBD2 (5 bases). Trimming removed 0 bases at V and 3 bases at J, with 19 bases between. The germline CDR1 and CDR2 sequences are SGDLS and YYNGEE. The CDR3 runs 18 residues. The CDR3 protein is CASSVGRSRAGLYNEQFF. The CDR3 DNA reads TGTGCCAGCAGCGTAGGTCGGTCGAGGGCGGGCCTCTACAATGAGCAGTTCTTC.

This clonotype was detected only a few times. The chain recombines TRBV6-5 with TRBJ1-2; tentatively, D is TRBD1 (5 bases). V lost 4 bases and J lost 4, with 19 bases in between. This CDR3 region has 16 residues. The germline V gene has CDR1 MNHEY and CDR2 SVGAGI. Here the CDR3 reads CASSSTSGNEGYGYTF. CDR3 nucleotides: TGTGCCAGCAGTTCCACTTCAGGGAATGAGGGCTATGGCTACACCTTC.

This clonotype was detected ten times or more. The genes are TRBV4-3 and TRBJ2-7; D is unresolved. The CDR3 is 14 amino acids. CDR1 is LGHNA, CDR2 YSLEER, per germline. The ends were cut back, 2 bases at V and 0 bases at J, with 8 bases in the middle. CDR3 sequence reads: CASSQHGNSYEQYF. The CDR3 DNA sequence: TGCGCCAGCAGCCAACATGGCAACTCCTACGAGCAGTACTTC.

This clonotype showed up many times. The V and J genes are TRBV6-5 and TRBJ2-1; 10 nucleotides align to TRBD2. The CDR3 length is 14 residues. Germline V lookup: CDR1 MNHEY, CDR2 SVGAGI. The J segment lost 7 bases and the V segment lost 8 bases, leaving 8 bases of the junction unmatched. As DNA, the CDR3 is TGTGCCAGCTGTACTAGCGGGGTTTGGAATGAGCAGTTCTTC. Its translation: CASCTSGVWNEQFF.

This clonotype was observed a few times. The V gene is TRBV3-1, the J gene TRBJ2-7; TRBD1 or TRBD2 may be the D gene (6 bases each). The germline CDR1 and CDR2 sequences are LGHDT and YNNKEL (reference sequence). The CDR3 has 12 residues. V was trimmed by 7 bases and J by 8 bases, leaving 15 bases between them. In DNA form, the CDR3 reads TGTGCCAGCAAGGGGGGAGAGAGGAAGCAGTACTTC. Its translation is CASKGGERKQYF.

A remark on this clonotype: This may arise from a read error, as a much more abundant clone is one base away. The chain carries TRBV7-2 and TRBJ2-1, with 11 bases identical to TRBD2. The last part of the DNA fits TRBJ2-7 better; the J call may be wrong. CDR3 size: 16 residues. CDR1 is SGHTA and CDR2 is FQGNSA in the germline V gene. The CDR3 loop reads CASSLAASGGYNEQYF. As DNA, the CDR3 is TGTGCCAGCAGCTTAGCGGCTAGCGGGGGGTACAATGAGCAGTACTTC.

This clonotype was picked up a small number of times. The chain couples TRBV7-2 to TRBJ2-5, with D perhaps assigned TRBD1 or TRBD2 (5 bases each). CDR1 and CDR2 from the germline V gene are SGHTA and FQGNSA. Trimming stripped 0 bases from V and 6 bases from J, with 11 bases between. The CDR3 runs 14 residues. CDR3: CASSLAWGTQTQYF. In DNA, the CDR3 is TGTGCCAGCAGCTTAGCGTGGGGGACGCAGACCCAGTACTTC.

This clonotype was counted a single time. A much larger clone lies a single base off, so this may be a read error. V gene TRBV10-3 combines with J gene TRBJ2-6; 8 bases are a match to TRBD1. Germline V CDR1 and CDR2: ENHRY, SYGVKD. V shed 8 bases, J shed 0 bases, and the junction held 12 bases outside the gene matches. This CDR3 spans 18 amino acids. The CDR3 nucleotides read TGTGCCATCGGAACCCCGAGACAGGGGTACTCTGGGGCCAACGTCCTGACTTTC. It is translated as CAIGTPRQGYSGANVLTF.

With respect to this clonotype: The junction shows a germline mismatch at one end, possibly a read error. The V call is TRBV20-1, the J call TRBJ1-3; D is unresolved. Germline V lookup: CDR1 DFQATT, CDR2 SNEGSKA (reference sequence). This CDR3 region has 13 residues. The chain's CDR3 is CSASHDSGDTIYF. CDR3 nucleotide sequence: TGCAGTGCTAGCCACGACTCTGGAGACACCATATATTTT.

The chain employs TRBV21-1 and TRBJ2-6. TRBV21-1 is a documented pseudogene. CDR3 length: 15 amino acids. The CDR3 region is CASSLRSDGANVLTF. CDR3 DNA: TGTGCCAGCAGCCTCCGGAGTGATGGGGCCAACGTCCTGACTTTC.

The J gene is TRBJ2-4, the V gene TRBV28, with D maybe TRBD2 (5 bases). Germline V CDR1 and CDR2: MDHEN, SYDVKM. Trimming removed 5 bases from V and 3 bases from J, with 17 bases in between. The CDR3 totals 16 residues. CDR3 loop: CASSPGLTKVKNIQYF. CDR3 bases: TGTGCCAGCAGTCCGGGATTGACAAAAGTCAAAAACATTCAGTACTTC.

The J gene is TRBJ2-5, the V gene TRBV11-1; possibly TRBD2 for D (6 bases). CDR1 and CDR2 (germline): SGHAT, FQDESV (reference sequence). Trimming left V 3 bases short and J 11 bases short, with 19 bases between. The CDR3 has 14 amino acids. As DNA, the CDR3 is TGTGCCAGCAGCTTTAGCGGTAGTTTGAGAGGGCAGTACTTC. Amino acids: CASSFSGSLRGQYF.

This clonotype showed up just once. This chain links TRBV29-1 with TRBJ1-3; no clear D gene. Trimming left V 2 bases short and J 4 bases short, with 6 bases between. This CDR3 region has 12 residues. Per germline, CDR1 SQVTM and CDR2 ANQGSEA. This chain's CDR3 is CSVEPVGNTIYF. The DNA for the CDR3 is TGCAGCGTTGAACCCGTGGGAAACACCATATATTTT.